This TCR beta chain was captured in a study of blood T cell repertoires in COVID-19. Study information: Specimens from acute and convalescent COVID-19 originated in the United States, Italy and Spain. T cells, B-cell-depleted T cells, or PBMCs supplied cDNA or gDNA.

Trimming removed 5 bases at V and 9 bases at J, with 14 bases between. The CDR3 runs 12 residues. Authors' data handling: Reference gene primers were amplified, and this amplification served to estimate nucleated cell counts. Repertoires were generated with immunoSEQ multiplex PCR, while TCRdb's copy carries only in-frame clones and drops some. V and J calls and clone size come straight from that table; D and trimming were deduced from the DNA. The table has about 440,000 clones, 85% to 90% seen once; the top ten hold about 4.5%. Sequenced: peripheral blood. V usage is TRBV12-3 or TRBV12-4 and J usage is TRBJ2-7, with D unresolved. This clonotype was sampled from a woman aged 30 to 39 with acute or convalescent COVID-19. The CDR3 DNA reads as TGTGCCAGCAGTCCTTCCCTGGAGCGGCAGTACTTC. Translation: CASSPSLERQYF.